The clone carrying this TCR beta chain was seen many times. The data stem from a study of blood T cells in healthy people across ages. Primers used in a second PCR of roughly 6 to 11 cycles were a sample-barcoded 5' primer and a J-beta primer mix. Using its own MiXCR run on the 5' RACE reads, TCRdb lists one record per CDR3 protein. The profile covers 1.6 million or so distinct CDR3 sequences, with about 31% appearing a single time and about 11% taken by the ten largest. The sequence was collected from a woman between 25 and 40 years old in good health. The sample comprised blood.

CDR3 in DNA: TGTGCCAGCAACCGACACCCAGATACGCAGTATTTT. This encodes CASNRHPDTQYF. The chain has TRBV12-3 or TRBV12-4 and TRBJ2-3; no definite D call. V shed 7 bases and J shed 4 bases, with 9 bases lying between them. The CDR3 totals 12 residues.